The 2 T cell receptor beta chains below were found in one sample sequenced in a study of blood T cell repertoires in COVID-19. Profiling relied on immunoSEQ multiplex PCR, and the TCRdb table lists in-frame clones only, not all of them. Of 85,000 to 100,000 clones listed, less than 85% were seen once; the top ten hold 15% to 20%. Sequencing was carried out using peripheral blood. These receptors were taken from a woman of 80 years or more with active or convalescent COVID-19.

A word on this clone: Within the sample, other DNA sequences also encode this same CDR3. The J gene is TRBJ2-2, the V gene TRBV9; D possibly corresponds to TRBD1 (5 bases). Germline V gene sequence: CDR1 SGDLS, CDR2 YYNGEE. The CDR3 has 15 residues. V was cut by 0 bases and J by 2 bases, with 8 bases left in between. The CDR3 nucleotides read TGTGCCAGCAGCGTAGCCCAGGGTAACACCGGGGAGCTGTTTTTT. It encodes CASSVAQGNTGELFF.

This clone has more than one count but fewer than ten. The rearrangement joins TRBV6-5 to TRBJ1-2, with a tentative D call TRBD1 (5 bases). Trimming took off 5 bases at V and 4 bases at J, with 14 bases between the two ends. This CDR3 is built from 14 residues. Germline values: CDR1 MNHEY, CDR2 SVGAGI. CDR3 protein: CASSRPQGTYGYTF. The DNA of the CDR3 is TGTGCCAGCAGTCGACCCCAGGGCACCTATGGCTACACCTTC.